These 10 T cell receptor beta chains originate from one sample sequenced in a study of siplizumab effects on memory and regulatory T cells. Data came from immunoSEQ multiplex PCR; TCRdb stores just in-frame clones and leaves some out. The table shows 50,000 to 75,000 clones, with around 96% occurring only once. Sequenced material: naive CD8+ T cells sorted from blood. The receptors derive from a human donor in good health.

The rearrangement joins TRBV2 to TRBJ2-7; tentatively, D is TRBD1 (5 bases). This CDR3 contains 13 residues. Trimming removed 1 base from V and 2 bases from J, with 6 bases in between. Germline loops: CDR1 SNHLY, CDR2 FYNNEI. CDR3 coding DNA: TGTGCCAGCAGTGAAGTGGGGCCCTACGAGCAGTACTTC. Residues: CASSEVGPYEQYF.

The V call is TRBV9, the J call TRBJ1-5; 7 positions agree with TRBD1. Germline lookup yields CDR1 SGDLS and CDR2 YYNGEE. The trim removed 6 bases at V and 2 bases at J, leaving 8 bases unmatched. The CDR3 covers 15 residues. The CDR3 nucleotides read TGTGCCAGCACCGCCTCTGACAGGGGCAATCAGCCCCAGCATTTT. Amino acids: CASTASDRGNQPQHF.

The chain combines TRBV5-1 with TRBJ1-6; D ambiguous. The CDR3 runs 15 residues. Trimming removed 5 bases at V and 3 bases at J, with 12 bases between. Germline lookup yields CDR1 SGHRS and CDR2 YFSETQ. The DNA for the CDR3 is TGCGCCAGCAGACGTGACGCCGACTATAATTCACCCCTCCACTTT. This translates into CASRRDADYNSPLHF.

The V gene is TRBV19, the J gene TRBJ2-3; 9 bases align to TRBD2. V trimming: 5 bases; J trimming: 0 bases; junction bases outside the gene matches: 6. The V gene's germline CDR1 is LNHDA and CDR2 SQIVND (reference sequence). This CDR3 has 16 residues. This chain's CDR3 is CASSVNSGGSTDTQYF. The CDR3 coding sequence is TGTGCCAGTAGTGTTAATAGCGGGGGTAGCACAGATACGCAGTATTTT.

This sequence joins TRBV4-3 and TRBJ2-1; D is ambiguous. V lost 4 bases and J lost 6, with 13 bases in between. This CDR3 has 14 residues. Germline V gene lookup returns CDR1 LGHNA and CDR2 YSLEER. The DNA for the CDR3 is TGCGCCAGCAGCCCTCAAGATCTAGGCAATGAGCAGTTCTTC. Protein sequence: CASSPQDLGNEQFF.

The chain couples TRBV7-2 to TRBJ1-2, with no clear D. V lost 5 bases and J lost 2, with 21 bases in between. Germline V gene sequence: CDR1 SGHTA, CDR2 FQGNSA. This CDR3 has 17 residues. CDR3 region: CASSGILLEGPNYGYTF. The CDR3 coding sequence is TGTGCCAGCAGCGGAATCCTCCTCGAGGGTCCCAACTATGGCTACACCTTC.

V and J are TRBV4-1 and TRBJ2-7; no clear D gene. Per the germline V gene, CDR1 is MGHRA and CDR2 is YSYEKL. Trimming left V 8 bases short and J 1 base short, with 12 bases between. The CDR3 is made up of 13 amino acids. CDR3 in amino acids: CASALTPSYEQYF. CDR3 DNA: TGCGCCAGCGCCCTGACGCCTTCCTACGAGCAGTACTTC.

Remarks on this clone: This same CDR3 is encoded by further DNA sequences in the sample. This chain connects TRBV27 to TRBJ2-7; TRBD1 aligns across 9 bases. The germline CDR1 and CDR2 sequences are MNHEY and SMNVEV (reference sequence). V shed 5 bases and J 6 bases; nucleotides not matched to a gene: 5. This CDR3 contains 13 residues. This CDR3 is CASSTSDRGEQYF. The CDR3 bases are TGTGCCAGCAGTACCTCGGACAGGGGCGAGCAGTACTTC.

V is TRBV7-9 and J is TRBJ2-3; 7 bases align to TRBD1. CDR3 length: 17 residues. The V and J ends lost 3 bases and 6 bases, in that order; junction bases with no gene match: 15. The germline gives CDR1 SEHNR, CDR2 FQNEAQ (reference sequence). The CDR3 sequence: CASSFGWQGDPRDTQYF. CDR3 bases: TGTGCCAGCAGCTTTGGTTGGCAGGGGGACCCTAGGGATACGCAGTATTTT.

The chain couples TRBV27 to TRBJ1-1; no reliable D call. Looked up from germline, CDR1 is MNHEY and CDR2 is SMNVEV (reference sequence). CDR3 size: 14 residues. The ends were cut back, 0 bases at V and 6 bases at J, with 11 bases in the middle. The CDR3 bases are TGTGCCAGCAGTTTATCAGCAGCCGTATCTGAAGCTTTCTTT. Its protein is CASSLSAAVSEAFF.